The 6 T cell receptor beta chains in this list originate from one sample, sequenced in a study of Graves' ophthalmopathy and Graves' hyperthyroidism. Using RNA transcripts, the TCR beta CDR3 regions were amplified. HTBI primers were employed in first-round RT-PCR, then a second-round multiplex PCR followed. TCRdb redid the calling of the multiplex PCR reads with MiXCR, one entry per CDR3 protein. The data hold a few hundred thousand distinct CDR3 sequences, with about 18% observed a single time. Sample: peripheral blood. The receptors come from an adult woman with stable Graves' hyperthyroidism.

The chain carries TRBV10-3 and TRBJ2-3; D gene uncertain. V lost 8 bases and J lost 2, with 5 bases in between. The CDR3 consists of 11 residues. From germline, CDR1 is ENHRY and CDR2 SYGVKD. The CDR3 DNA reads as TGTGCCATCTCCGACACAGATACGCAGTATTTT. It is translated as CAISDTDTQYF.

This clonotype was picked up many times. CDR3 nucleotide sequence: TGTGCCAGCATTGGTGTGGGGTGGGAGACCCAGTACTTC. Encoded protein: CASIGVGWETQYF. The chain is built from TRBV2 and TRBJ2-5; D gene uncertain. Trimming took off 7 bases at V and 5 bases at J, with 14 bases between the two ends. The CDR3 runs 13 residues. Germline V gene sequence: CDR1 SNHLY, CDR2 FYNNEI.

Here the CDR3 reads CASSYWSGRSTEAFF. The CDR3 DNA is TGTGCCAGCAGTTACTGGTCAGGGAGGTCCACTGAAGCTTTCTTT. This chain joins TRBV6-5 and TRBJ1-1; a possible D gene is TRBD1 (5 bases). CDR3 length: 15 amino acids. Looked up from germline, CDR1 is MNHEY and CDR2 is SVGAGI. V shed 1 base and J shed 4 bases, with 13 bases lying between them.

Note on this clonotype: One end of the junction fails to match germline, which may point to a read error. CDR3 nucleotides: TGTGCCGGCAGCGCGACAGGGGATCAGCCCCAGCATTTT. It codes for CAGSATGDQPQHF. This chain links TRBV9 with TRBJ1-5; the match to TRBD1 covers 8 bases. Germline assignment: CDR1 SGDLS and CDR2 YYNGEE. The CDR3 sequence is 13 residues long.

This clonotype has a count of ten or more. The V and J genes are TRBV7-6 and TRBJ2-7; D is perhaps TRBD2 (6 bases). Trimming removed 4 bases from V and 9 bases from J, with 25 bases in between. This CDR3 contains 16 residues. Germline values: CDR1 SGHVS, CDR2 FNYEAQ. The CDR3 DNA sequence: TGTGCCAGCAGCTCAAGATTGGCGCGGGACCCATCAAGGCAGTACTTC. Its translation: CASSSRLARDPSRQYF.

This clonotype came up many times. The rearrangement uses TRBV20-1 and TRBJ2-7, with D perhaps TRBD2 (6 bases). Trimming removed 1 base at V and 2 bases at J, with 18 bases between. There are 16 residues in the CDR3. Germline values: CDR1 DFQATT, CDR2 SNEGSKA (reference sequence). The CDR3 region is CSARASLGRTPYEQYF. The CDR3 DNA reads as TGCAGTGCTAGAGCCTCCTTGGGGAGGACCCCCTACGAGCAGTACTTC.